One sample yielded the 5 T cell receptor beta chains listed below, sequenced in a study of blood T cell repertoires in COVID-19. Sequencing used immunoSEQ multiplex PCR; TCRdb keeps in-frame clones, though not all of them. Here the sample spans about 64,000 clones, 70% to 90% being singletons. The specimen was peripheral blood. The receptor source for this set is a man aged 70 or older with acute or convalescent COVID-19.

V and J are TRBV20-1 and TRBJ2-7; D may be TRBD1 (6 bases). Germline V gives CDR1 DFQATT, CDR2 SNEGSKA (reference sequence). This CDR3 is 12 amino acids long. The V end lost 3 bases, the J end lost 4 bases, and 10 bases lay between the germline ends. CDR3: CSASPQGYEQYF. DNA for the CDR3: TGCAGTGCTAGTCCCCAGGGGTACGAGCAGTACTTC.

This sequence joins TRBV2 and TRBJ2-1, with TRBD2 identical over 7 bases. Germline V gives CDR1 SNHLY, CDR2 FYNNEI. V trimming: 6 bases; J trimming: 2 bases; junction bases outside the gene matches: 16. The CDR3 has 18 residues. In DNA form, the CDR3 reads TGTGCCAGCAGGAACGAGAGGACTAGTTGGAAAACCTACAATGAGCAGTTCTTC. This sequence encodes CASRNERTSWKTYNEQFF.

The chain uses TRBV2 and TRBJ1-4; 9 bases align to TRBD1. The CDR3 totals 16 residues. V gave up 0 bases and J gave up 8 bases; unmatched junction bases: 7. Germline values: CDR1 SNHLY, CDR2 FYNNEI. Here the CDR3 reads CASSEARTGVQEKLFF. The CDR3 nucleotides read TGTGCCAGCAGTGAAGCGCGGACAGGGGTTCAGGAAAAACTGTTTTTT.

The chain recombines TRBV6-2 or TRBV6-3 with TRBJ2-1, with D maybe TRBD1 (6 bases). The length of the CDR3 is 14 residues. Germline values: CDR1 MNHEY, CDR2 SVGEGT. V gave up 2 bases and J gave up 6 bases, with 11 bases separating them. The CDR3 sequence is CASSYQGPLNEQFF. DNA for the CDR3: TGTGCCAGCAGTTACCAGGGGCCCCTCAATGAGCAGTTCTTC.

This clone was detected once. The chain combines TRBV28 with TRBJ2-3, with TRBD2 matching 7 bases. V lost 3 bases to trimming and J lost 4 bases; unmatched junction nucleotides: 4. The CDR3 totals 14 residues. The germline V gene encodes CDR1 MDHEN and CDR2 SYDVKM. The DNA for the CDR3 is TGTGCCAGCAGTTTGGGGGGGATCGCAGATACGCAGTATTTT. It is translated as CASSLGGIADTQYF.